Below, one T cell receptor beta chain is given with its context. Its antigen is currently unknown. All of the donors resided in Nashville, Tennessee, and each was a Caucasian adult. Per germline, CDR1 MRHNA and CDR2 SNTAGT. V was cut by 0 bases and J by 8 bases, with 13 bases left in between. This CDR3 spans 15 amino acids. These data are taken from a study of shared clonotypes between healthy human individuals. The study, taken as a whole, reports: Sampling covered nothing but blood. Tissue TCR repertoires likely differ from those found in blood.

The assay used deep level. Only in-frame clones appear in the TCRdb table, and some are missing; sequencing was by immunoSEQ multiplex PCR. Of about 1.5 million clones detected, around 97% appear once; the ten largest clones hold 1.2%. This rearrangement joins TRBV6-4 to TRBJ2-2; D not resolved. This receptor was obtained from a man younger than 45 in good health. The sequencing sample was made of naive CD4+ T cells sorted from blood. Specified subset: CD45RA+ positively selected. This CDR3 reads CASSDSSGAFGELFF. CDR3 nucleotides: TGTGCCAGCAGTGACTCGTCCGGTGCCTTTGGGGAGCTGTTTTTT.